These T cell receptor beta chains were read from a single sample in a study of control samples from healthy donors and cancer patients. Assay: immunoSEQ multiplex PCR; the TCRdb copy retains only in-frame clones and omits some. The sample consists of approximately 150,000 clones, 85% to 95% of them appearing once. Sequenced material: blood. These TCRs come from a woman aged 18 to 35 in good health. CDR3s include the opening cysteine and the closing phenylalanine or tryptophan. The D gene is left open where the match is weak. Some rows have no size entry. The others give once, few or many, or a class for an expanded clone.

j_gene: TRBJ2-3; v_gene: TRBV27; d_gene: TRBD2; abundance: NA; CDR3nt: TGTGCCAGCAGTTGGAGCGGGAGAGTTAGCACAGATACGCAGTATTTT; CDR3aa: CASSWSGRVSTDTQYF
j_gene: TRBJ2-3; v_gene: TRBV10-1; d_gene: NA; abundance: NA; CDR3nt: TGCGCCAGCAGTGCCCAACCTAGCACAGATACGCAGTATTTT; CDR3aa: CASSAQPSTDTQYF
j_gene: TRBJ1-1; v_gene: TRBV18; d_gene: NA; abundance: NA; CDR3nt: TGTGCCAGCTCCCAGGCGGACAGAGAGAACACTGAAGCTTTCTTT; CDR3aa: CASSQADRENTEAFF
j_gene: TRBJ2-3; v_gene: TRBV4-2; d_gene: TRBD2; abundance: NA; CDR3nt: TGTGCCAGCAGCCTAGGGACTAGCATAGACGGTGGAGATACGCAGTATTTT; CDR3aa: CASSLGTSIDGGDTQYF
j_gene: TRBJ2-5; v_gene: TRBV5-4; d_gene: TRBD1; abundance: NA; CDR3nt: TGTGCCAGCAGCCACTCGGGACAGGGGGAGACCCAGTACTTC; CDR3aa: CASSHSGQGETQYF
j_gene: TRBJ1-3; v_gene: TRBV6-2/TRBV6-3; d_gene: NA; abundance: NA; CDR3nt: TGTGCCAGCAGTTACACCCTTCCTGGACGGCCCTCTGGAAACACCATATATTTT; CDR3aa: CASSYTLPGRPSGNTIYF
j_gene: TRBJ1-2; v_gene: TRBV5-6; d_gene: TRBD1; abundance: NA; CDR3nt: TGTGCCAGCAGCCTAGGGACAGACGGGTATGGCTACACCTTC; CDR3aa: CASSLGTDGYGYTF
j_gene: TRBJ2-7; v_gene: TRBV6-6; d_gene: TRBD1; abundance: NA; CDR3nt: TGTGCCAGCAGTTACTCTGCAGGGGGCAGCTACGAGCAGTACTTC; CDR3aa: CASSYSAGGSYEQYF
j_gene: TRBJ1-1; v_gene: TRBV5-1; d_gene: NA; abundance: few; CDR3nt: TGCGCCAGCAGCCCGCTCGATGGGGGAAACACTGAAGCTTTCTTT; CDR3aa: CASSPLDGGNTEAFF
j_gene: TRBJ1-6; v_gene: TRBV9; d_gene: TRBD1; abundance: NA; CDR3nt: TGTGCCAGCAGCGCGACAGGGTCCGCACCCCTCCACTTT; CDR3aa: CASSATGSAPLHF
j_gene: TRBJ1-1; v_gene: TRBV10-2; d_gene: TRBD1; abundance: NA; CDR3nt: TGCGCCAGCAACTTCCAGGGGGGCACTGAAGCTTTCTTT; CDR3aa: CASNFQGGTEAFF
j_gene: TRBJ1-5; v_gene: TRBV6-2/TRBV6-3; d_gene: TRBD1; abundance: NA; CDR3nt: TGTGCCAGCAGTCTCACTCAAGACAGGGGTAGCAATCAGCCCCAGCATTTT; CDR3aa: CASSLTQDRGSNQPQHF
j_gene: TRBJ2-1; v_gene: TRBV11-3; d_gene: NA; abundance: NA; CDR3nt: TGTGCCAGCAGCAAGATGGGGGGATACAATGAGCAGTTCTTC; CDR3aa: CASSKMGGYNEQFF
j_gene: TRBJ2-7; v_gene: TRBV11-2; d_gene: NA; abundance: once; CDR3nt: TGTGCCAGCAGCTCTCGGGGCTTGGAGGGGGAGCAGTACTTC; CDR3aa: CASSSRGLEGEQYF
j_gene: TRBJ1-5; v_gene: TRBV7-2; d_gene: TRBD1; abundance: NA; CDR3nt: TGTGCCAGCAGCCCAGGGACAGGGGGCGGCAATCAGCCCCAGCATTTT; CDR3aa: CASSPGTGGGNQPQHF
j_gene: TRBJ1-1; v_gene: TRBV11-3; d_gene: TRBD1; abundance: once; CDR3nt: TGTGCCAGCAGGAGGGACAGGCTGAACACTGAAGCTTTCTTT; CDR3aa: CASRRDRLNTEAFF
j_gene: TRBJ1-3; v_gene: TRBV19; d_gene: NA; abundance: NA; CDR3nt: TGTGCCAGTAGAGGAAACACCATATATTTT; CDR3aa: CASRGNTIYF
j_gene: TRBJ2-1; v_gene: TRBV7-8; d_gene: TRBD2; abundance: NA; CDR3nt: TGTGCCAGCAGCCCCCGGGAGGGGCCCCCTAATCAGTTCTTC; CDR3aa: CASSPREGPPNQFF
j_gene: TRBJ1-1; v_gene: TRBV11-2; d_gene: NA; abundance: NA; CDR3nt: TGTGCCAGCAGCGCTACGGTGAACACTGAAGCTTTCTTT; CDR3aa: CASSATVNTEAFF
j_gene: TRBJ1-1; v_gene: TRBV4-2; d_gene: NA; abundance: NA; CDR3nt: TGTGCCAGCAGCCAAGCAGGGGAGGAAGCTTTCTTT; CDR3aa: CASSQAGEEAFF
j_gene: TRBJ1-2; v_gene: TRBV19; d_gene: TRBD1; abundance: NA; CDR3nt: TGTGCCAGTAGGGACAGGGGACTATCTTGGTATGGCTACACCTTC; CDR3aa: CASRDRGLSWYGYTF
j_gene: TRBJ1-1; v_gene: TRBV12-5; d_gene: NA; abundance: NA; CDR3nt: TGTGCTAGTGGATTCGGGCCGGCCACTGAAGCTTTCTTT; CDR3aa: CASGFGPATEAFF
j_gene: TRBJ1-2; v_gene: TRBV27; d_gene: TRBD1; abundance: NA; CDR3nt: TGTGCCAGCAGTACATTCCAGGGGGCAGGCTATGGCTACACCTTC; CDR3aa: CASSTFQGAGYGYTF
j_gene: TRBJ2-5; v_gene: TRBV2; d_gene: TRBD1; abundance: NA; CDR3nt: TGTGCCAGCAGTGTTGACAGGGCTCAAGAGACCCAGTACTTC; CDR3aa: CASSVDRAQETQYF
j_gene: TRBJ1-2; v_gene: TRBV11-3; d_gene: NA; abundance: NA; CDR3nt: TGTGCCAGCAGCTTAGGGGACACGGGAGATGGCTACACCTTC; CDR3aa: CASSLGDTGDGYTF
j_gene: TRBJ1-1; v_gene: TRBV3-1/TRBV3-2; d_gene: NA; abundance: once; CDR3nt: TGTGCCAGCAGCCAAGGGTGCGGGGGGGGCATAGGGAGGACTGAAGCTTTCTTT; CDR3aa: CASSQGCGGGIGRTEAFF
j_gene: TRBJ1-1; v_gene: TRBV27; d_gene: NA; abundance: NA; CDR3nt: TGTGCCAGCATGTTCCACGTGAACACTGAAGCTTTCTTT; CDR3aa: CASMFHVNTEAFF
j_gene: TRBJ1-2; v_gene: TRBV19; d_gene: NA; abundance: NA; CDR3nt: TGTGCCAGTAGCGAAGGGAGCGGGGGGCAAGGCTATGGCTACACCTTC; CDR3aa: CASSEGSGGQGYGYTF
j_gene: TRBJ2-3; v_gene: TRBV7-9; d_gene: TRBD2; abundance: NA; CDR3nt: TGTGCCAGCAGCTCTGGACTAGCTATCGCAGATACGCAGTATTTT; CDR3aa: CASSSGLAIADTQYF
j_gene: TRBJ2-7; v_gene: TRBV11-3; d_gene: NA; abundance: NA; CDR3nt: TGTGCCAGCAGCTTAGATTCCCGGGGGACCTACGAGCAGTACTTC; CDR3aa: CASSLDSRGTYEQYF
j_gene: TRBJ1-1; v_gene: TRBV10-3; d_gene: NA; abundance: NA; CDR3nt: TGTGCCGCCACCTCGGACAGATCTTTCCGGAACACTGAAGCTTTCTTT; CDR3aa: CAATSDRSFRNTEAFF
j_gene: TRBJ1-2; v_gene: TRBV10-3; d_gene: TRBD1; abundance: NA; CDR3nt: TGTGCCATCAGTGAAACAGGGGGCAGAATCTATGGCTACACCTTC; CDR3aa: CAISETGGRIYGYTF
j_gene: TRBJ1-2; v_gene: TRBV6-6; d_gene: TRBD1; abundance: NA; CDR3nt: TGTGCCAGCAGAAGGACAGGGGGTAACTATGGCTACACCTTC; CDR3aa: CASRRTGGNYGYTF
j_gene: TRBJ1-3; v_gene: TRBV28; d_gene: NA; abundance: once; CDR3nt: TGTGCCAGCAGCGCCCAGAACTCTGGAAACACCATATATTTT; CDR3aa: CASSAQNSGNTIYF
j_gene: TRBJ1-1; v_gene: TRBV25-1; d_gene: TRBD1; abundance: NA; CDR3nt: TGTGCCAGCAGTCCCTTGACAGGGGGTTCCCCAGACGCTTTCTTT; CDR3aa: CASSPLTGGSPDAFF
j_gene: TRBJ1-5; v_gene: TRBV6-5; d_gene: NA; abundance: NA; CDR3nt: TGTGCCAGCAGTCGCGGGGGGCTCCGCAATCAGCCCCAGCATTTT; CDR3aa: CASSRGGLRNQPQHF
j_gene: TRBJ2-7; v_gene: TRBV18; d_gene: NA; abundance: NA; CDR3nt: TGTGCCAGCTCACCAGGGGCCTACGAGCAGTACTTC; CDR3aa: CASSPGAYEQYF
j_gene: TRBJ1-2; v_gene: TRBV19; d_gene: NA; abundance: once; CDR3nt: TGTGCCAGTAGTATCGGAGACAGGTCCGGCTACACCTTC; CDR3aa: CASSIGDRSGYTF
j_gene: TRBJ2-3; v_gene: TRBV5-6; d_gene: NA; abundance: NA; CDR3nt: TGTGCCAGCAGCTTGACCCGACAGTGGGGTAGCACAGATACGCAGTATTTT; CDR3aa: CASSLTRQWGSTDTQYF
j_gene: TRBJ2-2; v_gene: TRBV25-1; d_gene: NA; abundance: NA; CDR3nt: TGTGCCAGCAGATATAACACCGGGGAGCTGTTTTTT; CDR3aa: CASRYNTGELFF
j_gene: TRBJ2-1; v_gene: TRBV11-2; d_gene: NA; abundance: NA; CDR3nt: TGTGCCAGCAGCTTAGAGTTCGCGGGTACCTTAGAGGATGAGCAGTTCTTC; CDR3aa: CASSLEFAGTLEDEQFF
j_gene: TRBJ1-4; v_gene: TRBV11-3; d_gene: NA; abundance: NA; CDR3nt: TGTGCCAGCAGCTTGACCGAAGAAAAACTGTTTTTT; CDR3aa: CASSLTEEKLFF
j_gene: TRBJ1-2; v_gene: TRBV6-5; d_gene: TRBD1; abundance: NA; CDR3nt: TGTGCCAGCTGGGACAGGGGGCGCGAGAACTATGGCTACACCTTC; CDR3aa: CASWDRGRENYGYTF
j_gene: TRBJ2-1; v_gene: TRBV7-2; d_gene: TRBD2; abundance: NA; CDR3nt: TGTGCCAGCAGCTTAGAGGGGACTAGCGGGAGGTTCTACAATGAGCAGTTCTTC; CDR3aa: CASSLEGTSGRFYNEQFF
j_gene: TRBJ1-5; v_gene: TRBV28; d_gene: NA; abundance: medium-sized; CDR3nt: TGTGCCAGCAGTTCCCCAAGGGGCAGATATCAGCCCCAGCATTTT; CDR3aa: CASSSPRGRYQPQHF
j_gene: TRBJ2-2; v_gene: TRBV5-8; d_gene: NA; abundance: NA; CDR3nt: TGTGCCAGCAGCTTGGCTTCAGGGGACTGGTACACCGGGGAGCTGTTTTTT; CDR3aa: CASSLASGDWYTGELFF
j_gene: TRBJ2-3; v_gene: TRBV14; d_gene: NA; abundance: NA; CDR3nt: TGTGCCAGCAGCCAAGGGACTGGGGACCCAATAACTCATCTCAGGCCGACAGATACGCAGTATTTT; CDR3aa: CASSQGTGDPITHLRPTDTQYF
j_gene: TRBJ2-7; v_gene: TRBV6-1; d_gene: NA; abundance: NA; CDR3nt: TGTGCCAGCAGTGATAGAATGGCCGCCTACGAGCAGTACTTC; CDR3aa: CASSDRMAAYEQYF
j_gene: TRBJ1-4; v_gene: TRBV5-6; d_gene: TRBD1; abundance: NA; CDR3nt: TGTGCCAGCAGCTTGGGGCTTGTTTTTGGGGACAGAAATGAAAAACTGTTTTTT; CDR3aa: CASSLGLVFGDRNEKLFF
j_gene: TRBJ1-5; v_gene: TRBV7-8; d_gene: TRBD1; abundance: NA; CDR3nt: TGTGCCAGCAGCCCAGGACAGGGATATCAGCCCCAGCATTTT; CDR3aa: CASSPGQGYQPQHF
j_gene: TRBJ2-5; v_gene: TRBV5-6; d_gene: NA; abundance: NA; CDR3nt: TGTGCCAGCAGCTTCGGGGAGACCCAGTACTTC; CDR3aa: CASSFGETQYF
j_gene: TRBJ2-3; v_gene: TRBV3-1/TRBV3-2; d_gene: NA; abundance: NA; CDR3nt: TGTGCCAGCAGCCAAGTTCCAACAGATACGCAGTATTTT; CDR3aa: CASSQVPTDTQYF
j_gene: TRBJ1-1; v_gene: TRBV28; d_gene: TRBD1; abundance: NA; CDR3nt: TGTGCCAGCAGTCCCGGGACAGCGAACACTGAAGCTTTCTTT; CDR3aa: CASSPGTANTEAFF
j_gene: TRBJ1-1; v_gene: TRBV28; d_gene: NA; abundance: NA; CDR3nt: TGTGCCAGCAGTATTGGGTGGATCGGGAACACTGAAGCTTTCTTT; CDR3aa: CASSIGWIGNTEAFF
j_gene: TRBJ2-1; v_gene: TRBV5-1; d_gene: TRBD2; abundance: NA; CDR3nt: TGCGCCAGCAGCCCTAGCCCGTTCCTAGCGGGAGGCTACAATGAGCAGTTCTTC; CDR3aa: CASSPSPFLAGGYNEQFF
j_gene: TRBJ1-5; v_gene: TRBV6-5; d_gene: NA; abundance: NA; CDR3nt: TGTGCCAGCAGTTACTCAGGATATAGCAATCAGCCCCAGCATTTT; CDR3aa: CASSYSGYSNQPQHF
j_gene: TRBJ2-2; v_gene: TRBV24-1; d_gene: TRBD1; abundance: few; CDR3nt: TGTGCCACCAGATCGGGACAGGCGTCGAACACCGGGGAGCTGTTTTTT; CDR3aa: CATRSGQASNTGELFF
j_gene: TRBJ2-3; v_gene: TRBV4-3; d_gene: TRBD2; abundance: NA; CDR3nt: TGCGCCAGCAGCTACCGACTAGCGGGAGAGGCAGATACGCAGTATTTT; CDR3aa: CASSYRLAGEADTQYF
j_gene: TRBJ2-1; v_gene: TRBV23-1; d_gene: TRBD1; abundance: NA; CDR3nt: TGCGCCAGCAGTCAATCGTTGCTCGGGACAGGGTATCACAATGAGCAGTTCTTC; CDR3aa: CASSQSLLGTGYHNEQFF